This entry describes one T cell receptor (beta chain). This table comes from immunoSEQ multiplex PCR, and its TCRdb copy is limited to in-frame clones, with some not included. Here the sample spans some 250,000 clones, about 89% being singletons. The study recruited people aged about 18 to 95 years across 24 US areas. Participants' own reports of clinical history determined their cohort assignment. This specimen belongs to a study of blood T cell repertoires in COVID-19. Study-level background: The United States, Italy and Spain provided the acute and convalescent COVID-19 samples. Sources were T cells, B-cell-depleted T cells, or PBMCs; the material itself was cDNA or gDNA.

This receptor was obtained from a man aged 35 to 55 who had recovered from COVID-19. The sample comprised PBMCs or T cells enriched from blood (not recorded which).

This CDR3 is CASSYNRGNYGYTF. CDR3 coding DNA: TGTGCCAGCAGTTATAACAGGGGAAACTATGGCTACACCTTC. This chain uses TRBV6-5 with TRBJ1-2, with 7 bases identical to TRBD1. CDR1 and CDR2 from the germline V gene are MNHEY and SVGAGI. The CDR3 is 14 amino acids. The V and J ends lost 3 bases and 2 bases, in that order; junction bases with no gene match: 3.